A selection of T cell receptor beta chains follows, all from one sample in a study of graft-versus-host responses after intestinal transplantation. Their target antigens are unknown. Sequencing used immunoSEQ multiplex PCR; TCRdb keeps in-frame clones, though not all of them. The repertoire holds about 28,000 clones, with roughly four fifths as singletons. Sequences were derived from unstimulated CD8+ T cells sorted from spleen or lymph node cells, sampled before intestinal transplant. The receptors shown here come from a human donor who received an intestinal transplant. Each CDR3 is given with its conserved first and last residue. The D gene is left open where the match is weak.

D gene: TRBD2
J gene: TRBJ2-7
V gene: TRBV4-1
CDR3 protein: CASSQDTVVAGVEEQYF
CDR3 DNA: TGCGCCAGCAGCCAAGATACTGTCGTAGCGGGAGTAGAAGAGCAGTACTTC

D gene: TRBD2
J gene: TRBJ2-5
V gene: TRBV23-1
CDR3 protein: CASSPQPPGGQETQYF
CDR3 DNA: TGCGCCAGCAGTCCTCAGCCCCCGGGGGGCCAAGAGACCCAGTACTTC

D gene: -
J gene: TRBJ2-7
V gene: TRBV20-1
CDR3 protein: CSARIIYEQYF
CDR3 DNA: TGCAGTGCTAGAATAATATACGAGCAGTACTTC

D gene: TRBD2
J gene: TRBJ2-1
V gene: TRBV27
CDR3 protein: CASSFGLAGGPLEFF
CDR3 DNA: TGTGCCAGCAGTTTTGGGCTAGCGGGGGGGCCATTAGAGTTCTTC

D gene: -
J gene: TRBJ1-2
V gene: TRBV15
CDR3 protein: CATSPPGGGYGYTF
CDR3 DNA: TGTGCCACCAGCCCCCCGGGGGGCGGTTATGGCTACACCTTC

D gene: TRBD1
J gene: TRBJ2-7
V gene: TRBV19
CDR3 protein: CASSRGETGTGDREQYF
CDR3 DNA: TGTGCCAGTAGTAGAGGGGAAACCGGGACAGGGGACCGCGAGCAGTACTTC

D gene: -
J gene: TRBJ1-1
V gene: TRBV6-5
CDR3 protein: CASSLTENTEAFF
CDR3 DNA: TGTGCCAGCAGCCTCACAGAGAACACTGAAGCTTTCTTT

D gene: -
J gene: TRBJ1-5
V gene: TRBV28
CDR3 protein: CASSMGGGSNQPQHF
CDR3 DNA: TGTGCCAGCTCCATGGGCGGGGGTAGCAATCAGCCCCAGCATTTT

D gene: -
J gene: TRBJ1-5
V gene: TRBV15
CDR3 protein: CATSRDSSNQPQHF
CDR3 DNA: TGTGCCACCAGCAGAGACTCCAGCAATCAGCCCCAGCATTTT

D gene: TRBD2
J gene: TRBJ2-6
V gene: TRBV7-9
CDR3 protein: CASSFGGFGANVLTF
CDR3 DNA: TGTGCCAGCAGCTTCGGGGGGTTTGGGGCCAACGTCCTGACTTTC